The text below deals with one T cell receptor beta chain. Its target is not known. This entry comes from a study of PD-1 blockade in classical Hodgkin lymphoma. Study information: The patients were dosed with nivolumab 3 mg/kg, infused intravenously every 2 weeks.

Germline CDR1 reads MNHEY; CDR2 reads SVGAGI. V dropped 6 bases and J dropped 5 bases, with 14 bases sitting between them. The CDR3 contains 13 residues. The assay was immunoSEQ multiplex PCR, and TCRdb's table has in-frame clones only and misses some. The sample shows 130,000 to 150,000 clones, approximately 72% of them seen only once. Whole-study findings and limits: Baseline diversity in complete responders resembled that of newly diagnosed patients.

Brentuximab vedotin exposure varied among the patients, all of whom had relapsed after autologous stem cell transplantation. The clonotype originates from a human donor with classical Hodgkin lymphoma. The starting material was peripheral blood mononuclear cells (PBMCs), obtained before the second cycle of nivolumab. The chain has TRBV6-5 and TRBJ2-7; maybe TRBD1 (6 bases). The CDR3 reads CASRDRSGNEQYF. As DNA, the CDR3 is TGTGCCAGCAGAGACAGGTCGGGGAACGAGCAGTACTTC.